These 30 T cell receptor beta chains were sequenced from one sample in a study of naive and memory T cell subsets. Findings and limits, study-wide: A few larger clonotypes appeared in naive repertoires, especially CD8, possibly memory cells re-expressing CD45RA.

Both TRBC1 and TRBC2 were covered by a beta constant-region primer of two equimolar oligonucleotides. The ligated cDNA underwent four PCR rounds using SP2 and nested alpha and beta constant-region primers. A single record per CDR3 protein comes from TCRdb applying MiXCR to the UMI-ligation and nested PCR reads. The repertoire holds over 130,000 distinct CDR3 sequences, approximately 21% seen once, with roughly 0.6% in the top ten. Their antigens are not known. Sequenced: naive CD8+ T cells from blood. These receptors all stem from a human donor in good health.

V usage is TRBV7-8 and J usage is TRBJ2-7, with unresolved D. Germline CDR1 is SGHVS and CDR2 is FQNEAQ. V was pared by 2 bases and J by 2 bases, with 19 bases between. CDR3 length: 17 residues. CDR3 sequence (DNA): TGTGCCAGCAGCTTATACCGGTCTAGTGGAACGGCCTACGAGCAGTACTTC. Protein sequence: CASSLYRSSGTAYEQYF.

J is TRBJ2-7 and V is TRBV11-2; D is perhaps TRBD1 (6 bases). V was trimmed by 2 bases and J by 5 bases, leaving 13 bases between them. The CDR3 spans 14 residues. CDR1 and CDR2 from the germline V gene are SGHAT and FQNNGV. In DNA form, the CDR3 reads TGTGCCAGCAGCTTACCCGGGACAAACAACGAGCAGTACTTC. Amino acid sequence: CASSLPGTNNEQYF. Looking up the rest from reference TRBV11-2 and TRBJ2-7 gives the full variable domain: EAGVAQSPRYKIIEKRQSVAFWCNPISGHATLYWYQQILGQGPKLLIQFQNNGVVDDSQLPKDRFSAERLKGVDSTLKIQPAKLEDSAVYLCASSLPGTNNEQYFGPGTRLTVT.

This clonotype was counted only a few times. J is TRBJ2-3 and V is TRBV9; tentatively, D is TRBD2 (5 bases). This CDR3 has 17 residues. CDR1 SGDLS and CDR2 YYNGEE come from the germline V gene. Trimming removed 0 bases from V and 3 bases from J, with 17 bases in between. CDR3 sequence reads: CASSVEGGGGRTDTQYF. The CDR3 bases are TGTGCCAGCAGCGTAGAGGGTGGAGGTGGGCGGACAGATACGCAGTATTTT.

This clonotype appeared a few times. V and J are TRBV4-3 and TRBJ2-1; 7 bases line up with TRBD1. Germline V gene sequence: CDR1 LGHNA, CDR2 YSLEER. The CDR3 has 18 amino acids. The junction had 9 bases not matched to a gene; V was cut back by 0 bases and J by 1 base. CDR3 sequence reads: CASSQDPDRVGSYNEQFF. The CDR3 DNA is TGCGCCAGCAGCCAAGATCCCGACAGGGTAGGATCCTACAATGAGCAGTTCTTC.

This clonotype came up a few times. The CDR3 DNA is TGCGCCAGCAGCCAAGATCGGGGCGACGTCCACGGCTACACCTTC. It specifies CASSQDRGDVHGYTF. J is TRBJ1-2 and V is TRBV4-1; perhaps TRBD1 as D (5 bases). The V gene lost 0 bases and the J gene lost 8 bases, with 16 bases spanning the gap. The CDR3 is made up of 15 amino acids. Germline V CDR1 and CDR2: MGHRA, YSYEKL.

A remark on this clonotype: A much larger clone sits a single nucleotide away, making a read error possible. The rearrangement uses TRBV6-5 and TRBJ1-1; D gene ambiguous. CDR1 is MNHEY and CDR2 is SVGAGI in the germline V gene. V lost 2 bases, J lost 7 bases, and 29 bases lay in between. The CDR3 contains 19 residues. The CDR3 is CASSYAPVRPVTTRGEAFF. The CDR3 region has the DNA TGTGCCAGCAGTTACGCGCCGGTTCGCCCCGTCACGACTCGGGGTGAAGCTTTCTTT.

This clonotype has a handful of counts. The rearrangement uses TRBV13 and TRBJ1-4; D may be TRBD1 (5 bases). V shed 4 bases and J shed 5 bases, with 8 bases lying between them. The germline CDR1 and CDR2 sequences are PRHDT and FYEKMQ (reference sequence). The CDR3 is 13 amino acids. The CDR3 coding sequence is TGTGCCAGCAGCTACCGGGACAATGAAAAACTGTTTTTT. Translating it yields CASSYRDNEKLFF.

This clonotype was seen only a few times. The chain combines TRBV28 with TRBJ2-7; 12 bases align to TRBD2. This CDR3 contains 15 residues. Losses at the gene ends were 7 bases for V and 6 bases for J; bases not matched to a gene: 10. CDR1 and CDR2 from the germline V gene are MDHEN and SYDVKM. As DNA, the CDR3 is TGTGCCAGCATGCTAGCGGGAGGGCCAGAAGTCGAGCAGTACTTC. It specifies CASMLAGGPEVEQYF.

The rearrangement links TRBV6-5 to TRBJ2-7; 7 positions match TRBD2. The J segment lost 0 bases and the V segment lost 8 bases, leaving 13 bases of the junction unmatched. CDR1 and CDR2 from the germline V gene are MNHEY and SVGAGI. The CDR3 sequence is 16 residues long. The CDR3 loop reads CASSGEGPSISYEQYF. The CDR3 nucleotides read TGTGCCAGCTCGGGGGAGGGGCCCAGTATCTCCTACGAGCAGTACTTC.

This chain links TRBV7-2 with TRBJ2-7; 9 bases fit TRBD1. Looked up from germline, CDR1 is SGHTA and CDR2 is FQGNSA. V shed 5 bases, J shed 3 bases, and the junction held 8 bases outside the gene matches. CDR3 length: 15 amino acids. As DNA, the CDR3 is TGTGCCAGCAGCCCGGACAGGGGAACTGGCTACGAGCAGTACTTC. This sequence encodes CASSPDRGTGYEQYF.

The rearrangement joins TRBV4-1 to TRBJ2-1; no definite D call. This CDR3 is built from 11 residues. From germline, CDR1 is MGHRA and CDR2 YSYEKL. V lost 0 bases and J lost 8, with 2 bases in between. The CDR3 region has the DNA TGCGCCAGCAGCCAAGATGATGAGCAGTTCTTC. This gives the protein CASSQDDEQFF.

This chain links TRBV7-9 with TRBJ2-2; TRBD2 matches 10 bases. J lost 7 bases, V lost 7 bases, and 12 bases had no gene match. The CDR3 spans 16 residues. The germline gives CDR1 SEHNR, CDR2 FQNEAQ (reference sequence). The CDR3, as DNA: TGTGCCAGCAAAGGAGCGGGAGGGCCCCGAGGCGGGGAGCTGTTTTTT. It specifies CASKGAGGPRGGELFF.

The chain uses TRBV11-1 and TRBJ1-1; 8 positions agree with TRBD1. Germline V CDR1 and CDR2: SGHAT, FQDESV (reference sequence). Unmatched junction bases numbered 5, after V lost 5 bases and J lost 3 bases. The CDR3 is 14 amino acids. Here the CDR3 reads CASSHLQGDTEAFF. Written as DNA, the CDR3 is TGTGCCAGCAGCCATCTACAGGGGGACACTGAAGCTTTCTTT.

This clonotype was picked up a small number of times. The chain employs TRBV27 and TRBJ2-1; a possible D gene is TRBD1 (5 bases). CDR1 MNHEY and CDR2 SMNVEV come from the germline V gene (reference sequence). Between the trimmed V and J ends, which lost 5 bases and 9 bases, there was a span of 20 bases. This CDR3 is 15 amino acids long. In DNA form, the CDR3 reads TGTGCCAGCAGTCCATCTCAGGGAATCTATGGTGAGCAGTTCTTC. It yields the protein CASSPSQGIYGEQFF.

The chain employs TRBV2 and TRBJ2-5, with D uncertain. Germline V gene sequence: CDR1 SNHLY, CDR2 FYNNEI. This CDR3 contains 15 residues. V shed 6 bases and J shed 4 bases, with 18 bases lying between them. The CDR3 loop is CASSERHILRETQYF. In DNA, the CDR3 is TGTGCCAGCAGCGAGAGACACATACTCCGAGAGACCCAGTACTTC.

The table lists this clonotype with a few counts. The chain has TRBV6-5 and TRBJ1-4; a possible D gene is TRBD1 (5 bases). This CDR3 has 14 amino acids. V was trimmed by 0 bases and J by 4 bases, leaving 6 bases between them. Germline assignment: CDR1 MNHEY and CDR2 SVGAGI. The CDR3 is CASSYSRGNEKLFF. The DNA for the CDR3 is TGTGCCAGCAGTTACTCGAGGGGTAATGAAAAACTGTTTTTT.

V and J are TRBV4-1 and TRBJ1-1, with D unresolved. V lost 1 base and J 4 bases, leaving 13 bases between the germline ends. This CDR3 has 15 residues. The germline CDR1 and CDR2 sequences are MGHRA and YSYEKL. The CDR3 loop reads CASSQGQLGGTEAFF. The CDR3 DNA follows: TGCGCCAGCAGCCAAGGCCAACTGGGAGGCACTGAAGCTTTCTTT.

The count of this clonotype is one. V gene TRBV29-1 combines with J gene TRBJ2-7; D remains ambiguous. Germline V lookup: CDR1 SQVTM, CDR2 ANQGSEA. The germline V and J ends were trimmed by 4 bases and 5 bases, with 15 bases remaining between them. This CDR3 is 13 amino acids long. The CDR3: CSVAVVSSNEQYF. CDR3 in DNA: TGCAGCGTTGCGGTGGTTTCGTCCAACGAGCAGTACTTC.

This sequence joins TRBV12-3 or TRBV12-4 and TRBJ2-1; 10 bases fit TRBD2. V shed 5 bases, J shed 7 bases, and the junction held 11 bases outside the gene matches. This CDR3 has 16 amino acids. The CDR3 protein is CASSPLAGAQSNEQFF. The CDR3 nucleotides read TGTGCCAGCAGTCCGCTAGCGGGAGCTCAAAGTAATGAGCAGTTCTTC.

The chain recombines TRBV29-1 with TRBJ2-1; 11 positions agree with TRBD1. The CDR3 contains 14 residues. The trim removed 3 bases at V and 2 bases at J, leaving 0 bases unmatched. From germline, CDR1 is SQVTM and CDR2 ANQGSEA. CDR3 residues: CSVEGQGAYNEQFF. DNA of the CDR3: TGCAGCGTTGAGGGACAGGGGGCCTACAATGAGCAGTTCTTC.

CDR3 amino acids: CASSISSEKLFF. The CDR3 bases are TGTGCCAGTAGTATATCGTCGGAAAAACTGTTTTTT. V is TRBV19 and J is TRBJ1-4, with no clear D. Germline V gene data show CDR1 as LNHDA and CDR2 as SQIVND (reference sequence). The CDR3 covers 12 residues. With 2 bases removed from V and 8 bases from J, the gap between germline ends came to 6 bases. Filled out from reference TRBV19 and TRBJ1-4, the complete variable domain reads DGGITQSPKYLFRKEGQNVTLSCEQNLNHDAMYWYRQDPGQGLRLIYYSQIVNDFQKGDIAEGYSVSREKKESFPLTVTSAQKNPTAFYLCASSISSEKLFFGSGTQLSVL.

The chain uses TRBV15 and TRBJ2-7, with 7 bases lining up with TRBD1. Germline CDR1 reads LNHNV; CDR2 reads YYDKDF (reference sequence). V lost 0 bases and J lost 6; bases outside the gene matches: 8. This CDR3 region has 15 residues. DNA of the CDR3: TGTGCCACCAGCAGAGATAAAGGGGGCTTACGCGAGCAGTACTTC. The encoded protein is CATSRDKGGLREQYF.

This clonotype was detected a few times. The V call is TRBV7-8, the J call TRBJ2-3; D is unresolved. The CDR3 length is 15 residues. Trimming took 5 bases from V and 2 from J, leaving 14 bases between them. Germline values: CDR1 SGHVS, CDR2 FQNEAQ. The CDR3: CASSPTSVVTDTQYF. The DNA for the CDR3 is TGTGCCAGCAGCCCCACTTCGGTGGTCACAGATACGCAGTATTTT. Variable domain in full (rest from reference TRBV7-8 and TRBJ2-3): GAGVSQSPRYKVAKRGQDVALRCDPISGHVSLFWYQQALGQGPEFLTYFQNEAQLDKSGLPSDRFFAERPEGSVSTLKIQRTQQEDSAVYLCASSPTSVVTDTQYFGPGTRLTVL.

This clonotype was found a few times. The V gene is TRBV5-1, the J gene TRBJ2-7, with 9 positions matching TRBD2. The trim removed 4 bases at V and 0 bases at J, leaving 5 bases unmatched. Germline V gene lookup returns CDR1 SGHRS and CDR2 YFSETQ. The CDR3 has 15 residues. The CDR3 sequence is CASSGASGNSYEQYF. CDR3 DNA: TGCGCCAGCAGCGGCGCTAGCGGGAACTCCTACGAGCAGTACTTC. The whole variable domain, filled in from reference TRBV5-1 and TRBJ2-7, reads KAGVTQTPRYLIKTRGQQVTLSCSPISGHRSVSWYQQTPGQGLQFLFEYFSETQRNKGNFPGRFSGRQFSNSRSEMNVSTLELGDSALYLCASSGASGNSYEQYFGPGTRLTVT.

This clonotype was counted a few times. V gene TRBV29-1 combines with J gene TRBJ2-7; no reliable D call. Trimming took 6 bases from V and 2 from J, leaving 17 bases between them. The CDR3 loop spans 14 amino acids. The germline V gene encodes CDR1 SQVTM and CDR2 ANQGSEA. Here the CDR3 DNA reads TGCAGCGTACTCCTGGCCTCGGCGGCCTACGAGCAGTACTTC. Translating it yields CSVLLASAAYEQYF.

This clonotype was detected a few times. The J gene is TRBJ2-5, the V gene TRBV4-1, with D possibly being TRBD1 (6 bases). Trimming cost V 5 bases and J 11 bases, with 18 bases left between them. Germline lookup yields CDR1 MGHRA and CDR2 YSYEKL. The CDR3 spans 13 residues. CDR3 sequence: CASSSQGTVRQYF. DNA of the CDR3: TGCGCCAGCAGCTCACAGGGTACAGTCCGGCAGTACTTC.

This clonotype was seen a few times. V is TRBV24-1 and J is TRBJ2-7, with D possibly TRBD2 on 5 matching bases. The CDR3 contains 14 residues. Germline V lookup: CDR1 KGHDR, CDR2 SFDVKD. V shed 6 bases and J shed 6 bases, with 17 bases lying between them. CDR3 region: CATSHPYEGPEQYF. The CDR3 DNA is TGTGCCACCAGTCATCCTTACGAGGGTCCCGAGCAGTACTTC.

The chain has TRBV20-1 and TRBJ2-7, with D unclear. CDR1 is DFQATT and CDR2 is SNEGSKA in the germline V gene (reference sequence). V lost 5 bases and J 3 bases, leaving 8 bases between the germline ends. The CDR3 totals 11 residues. The CDR3 loop reads CSAPAGYEQYF. For the CDR3, the DNA is TGCAGTGCTCCTGCAGGCTACGAGCAGTACTTC.

CDR3 amino acids: CAISKGTQLVYEQYF. As DNA, the CDR3 is TGTGCCATCAGTAAAGGGACGCAGCTTGTCTACGAGCAGTACTTC. The J gene is TRBJ2-7, the V gene TRBV10-3; D possibly uses TRBD1 or TRBD2 (5 bases each). There are 15 residues in the CDR3. Trimming left V 5 bases short and J 3 bases short, with 17 bases between. The germline V gene encodes CDR1 ENHRY and CDR2 SYGVKD.

V and J are TRBV29-1 and TRBJ2-1, with TRBD1 matching 7 bases. The CDR3 totals 13 residues. The V gene's germline CDR1 is SQVTM and CDR2 ANQGSEA. The V segment lost 0 bases and the J segment 5 bases; nucleotides outside the gene matches: 1. Here the CDR3 reads CSVEETGDNEQFF. DNA of the CDR3: TGCAGCGTTGAAGAAACAGGGGACAATGAGCAGTTCTTC.